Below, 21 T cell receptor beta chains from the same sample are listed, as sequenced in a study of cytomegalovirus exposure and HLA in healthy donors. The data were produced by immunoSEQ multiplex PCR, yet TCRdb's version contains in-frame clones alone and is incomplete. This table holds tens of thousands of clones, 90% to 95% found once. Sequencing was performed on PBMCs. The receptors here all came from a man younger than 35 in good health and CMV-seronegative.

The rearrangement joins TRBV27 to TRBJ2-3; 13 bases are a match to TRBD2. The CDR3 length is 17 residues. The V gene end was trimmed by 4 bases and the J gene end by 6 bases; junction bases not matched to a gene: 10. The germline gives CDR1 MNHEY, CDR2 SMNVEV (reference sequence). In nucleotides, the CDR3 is TGTGCCAGCAGTTCCCCTAGGACTAGCGGGAGTGCGGATACGCAGTATTTT. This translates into CASSSPRTSGSADTQYF.

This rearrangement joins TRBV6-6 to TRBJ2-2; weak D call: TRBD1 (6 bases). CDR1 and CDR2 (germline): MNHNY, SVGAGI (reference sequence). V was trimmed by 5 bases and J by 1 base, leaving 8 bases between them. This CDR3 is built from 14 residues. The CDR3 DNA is TGTGCCAGCAGTCTAGGGGGGAACACCGGGGAGCTGTTTTTT. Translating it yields CASSLGGNTGELFF.

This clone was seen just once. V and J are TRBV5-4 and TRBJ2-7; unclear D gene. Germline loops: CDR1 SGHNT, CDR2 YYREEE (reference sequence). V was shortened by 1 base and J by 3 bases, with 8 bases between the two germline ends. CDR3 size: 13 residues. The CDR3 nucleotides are TGTGCCAGCAGCTTGCCAGATGACTACGAGCAGTACTTC. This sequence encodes CASSLPDDYEQYF. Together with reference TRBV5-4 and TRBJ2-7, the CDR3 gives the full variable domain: ETGVTQSPTHLIKTRGQQVTLRCSSQSGHNTVSWYQQALGQGPQFIFQYYREEENGRGNFPPRFSGLQFPNYSSELNVNALELDDSALYLCASSLPDDYEQYFGPGTRLTVT.

CDR3 sequence (DNA): TGTGCCAGCAGCCTAGCCCTGAAAGACTCGAACTATGGCTACACCTTC. This encodes CASSLALKDSNYGYTF. The V gene is TRBV28, the J gene TRBJ1-2; no clear D. The CDR3 extends over 16 amino acids. CDR1 and CDR2 (germline): MDHEN, SYDVKM. Trimming shortened V by 6 bases and J by 2 bases, and 19 bases separated the two germline ends.

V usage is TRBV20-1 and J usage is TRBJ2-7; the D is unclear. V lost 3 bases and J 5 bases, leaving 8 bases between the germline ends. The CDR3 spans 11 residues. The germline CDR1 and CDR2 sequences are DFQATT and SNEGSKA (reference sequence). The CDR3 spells CSASKSHEQYF. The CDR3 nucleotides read TGCAGTGCTAGTAAAAGCCACGAGCAGTACTTC.

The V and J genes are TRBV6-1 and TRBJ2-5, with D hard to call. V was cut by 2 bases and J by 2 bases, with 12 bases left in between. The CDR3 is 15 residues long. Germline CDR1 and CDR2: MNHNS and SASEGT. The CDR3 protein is CASSENTLWQETQYF. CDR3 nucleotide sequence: TGTGCCAGCAGTGAAAACACCCTGTGGCAAGAGACCCAGTACTTC.

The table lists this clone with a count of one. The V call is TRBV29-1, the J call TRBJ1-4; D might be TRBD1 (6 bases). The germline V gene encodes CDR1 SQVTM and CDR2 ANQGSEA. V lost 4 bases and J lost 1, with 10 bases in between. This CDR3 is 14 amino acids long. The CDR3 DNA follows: TGCAGCGTTGGGGGGGGCTTAACTAATGAAAAACTGTTTTTT. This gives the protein CSVGGGLTNEKLFF.

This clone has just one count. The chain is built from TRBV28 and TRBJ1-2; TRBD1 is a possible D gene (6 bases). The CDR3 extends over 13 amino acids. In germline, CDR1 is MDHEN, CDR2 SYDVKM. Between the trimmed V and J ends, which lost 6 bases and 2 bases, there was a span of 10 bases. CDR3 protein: CASSQQGNYGYTF. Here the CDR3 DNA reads TGTGCCAGCAGCCAGCAGGGGAACTATGGCTACACCTTC.

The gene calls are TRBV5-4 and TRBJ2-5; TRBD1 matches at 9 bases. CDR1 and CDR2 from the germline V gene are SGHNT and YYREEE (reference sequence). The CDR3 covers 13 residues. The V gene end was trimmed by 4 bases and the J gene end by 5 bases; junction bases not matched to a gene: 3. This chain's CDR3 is CASSRTGVETQYF. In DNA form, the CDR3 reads TGTGCCAGCAGCAGGACAGGGGTGGAGACCCAGTACTTC. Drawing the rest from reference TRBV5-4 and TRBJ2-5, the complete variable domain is ETGVTQSPTHLIKTRGQQVTLRCSSQSGHNTVSWYQQALGQGPQFIFQYYREEENGRGNFPPRFSGLQFPNYSSELNVNALELDDSALYLCASSRTGVETQYFGPGTRLLVL.

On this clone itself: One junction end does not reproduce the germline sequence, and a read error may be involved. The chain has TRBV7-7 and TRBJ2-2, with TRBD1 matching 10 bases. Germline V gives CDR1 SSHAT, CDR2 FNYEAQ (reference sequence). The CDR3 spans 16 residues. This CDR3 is CASSPLRTGGAGELFF. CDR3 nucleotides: TGTGCTAGCAGCCCCTTGCGGACAGGGGGTGCCGGGGAGCTGTTTTTT.

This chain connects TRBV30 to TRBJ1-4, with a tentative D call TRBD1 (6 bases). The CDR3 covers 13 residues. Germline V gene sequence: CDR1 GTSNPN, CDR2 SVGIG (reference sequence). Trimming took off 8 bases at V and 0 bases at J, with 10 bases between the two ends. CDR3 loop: CAGRTATNEKLFF. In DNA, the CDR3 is TGTGCCGGCCGGACAGCAACTAATGAAAAACTGTTTTTT.

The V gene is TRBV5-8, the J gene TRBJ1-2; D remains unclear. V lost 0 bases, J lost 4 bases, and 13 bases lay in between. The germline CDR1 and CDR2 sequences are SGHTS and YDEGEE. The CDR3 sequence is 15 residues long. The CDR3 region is CASSLASGTIYGYTF. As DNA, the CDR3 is TGTGCCAGCAGCTTGGCGTCGGGAACGATCTATGGCTACACCTTC.

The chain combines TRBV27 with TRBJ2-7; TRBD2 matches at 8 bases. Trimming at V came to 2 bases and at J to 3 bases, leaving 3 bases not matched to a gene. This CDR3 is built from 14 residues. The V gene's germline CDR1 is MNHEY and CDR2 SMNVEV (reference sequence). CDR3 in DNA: TGTGCCAGCAGTTTAGTGGCGGGAGGCTACGAGCAGTACTTC. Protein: CASSLVAGGYEQYF.

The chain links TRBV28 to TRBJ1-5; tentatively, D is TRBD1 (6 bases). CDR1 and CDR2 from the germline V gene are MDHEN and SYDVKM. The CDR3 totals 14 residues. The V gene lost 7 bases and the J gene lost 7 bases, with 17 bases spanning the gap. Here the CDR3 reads CASNKRGLGQPQHF. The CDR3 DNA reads TGTGCCAGCAATAAAAGGGGGTTGGGCCAGCCCCAGCATTTT.

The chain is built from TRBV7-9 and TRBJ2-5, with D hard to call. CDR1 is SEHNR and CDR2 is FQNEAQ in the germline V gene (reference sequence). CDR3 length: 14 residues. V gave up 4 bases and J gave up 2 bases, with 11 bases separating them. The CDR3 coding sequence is TGTGCCAGCAGCTCGAACAGAGAACAAGAGACCCAGTACTTC. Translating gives CASSSNREQETQYF. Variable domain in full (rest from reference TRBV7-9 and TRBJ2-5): DTGVSQNPRHKITKRGQNVTFRCDPISEHNRLYWYRQTLGQGPEFLTYFQNEAQLEKSRLLSDRFSAERPKGSFSTLEIQRTEQGDSAMYLCASSSNREQETQYFGPGTRLLVL.

The DNA for the CDR3 is TGTGCCAGCAGTGTATTTTTGGGGGCCGGGGATAACTATGGCTACACCTTC. It codes for CASSVFLGAGDNYGYTF. The chain employs TRBV2 and TRBJ1-2; TRBD1 is a possible D gene (6 bases). CDR3 length equals 17 residues. Germline V lookup: CDR1 SNHLY, CDR2 FYNNEI. Deletions cut 4 bases from V and 1 base from J, with 19 bases between. The full variable domain, in which reference TRBV2 and TRBJ1-2 provide the parts outside the CDR3, is EPEVTQTPSHQVTQMGQEVILRCVPISNHLYFYWYRQILGQKVEFLVSFYNNEISEKSEIFDDQFSVERPDGSNFTLKIRSTKLEDSAMYFCASSVFLGAGDNYGYTFGSGTRLTVV.

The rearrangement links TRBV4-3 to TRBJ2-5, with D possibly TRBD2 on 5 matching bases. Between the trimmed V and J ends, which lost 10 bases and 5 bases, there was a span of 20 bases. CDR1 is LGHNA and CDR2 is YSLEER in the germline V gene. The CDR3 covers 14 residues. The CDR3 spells CATLGVLEMETQYF. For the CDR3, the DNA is TGCGCCACCCTCGGGGTCCTGGAGATGGAGACCCAGTACTTC.

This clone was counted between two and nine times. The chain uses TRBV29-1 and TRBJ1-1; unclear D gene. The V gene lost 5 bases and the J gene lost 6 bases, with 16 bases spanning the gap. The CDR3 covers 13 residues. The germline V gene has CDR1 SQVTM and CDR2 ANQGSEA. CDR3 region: CSVNRGSGAEAFF. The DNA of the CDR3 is TGCAGCGTTAATCGTGGCAGCGGGGCTGAAGCTTTCTTT.

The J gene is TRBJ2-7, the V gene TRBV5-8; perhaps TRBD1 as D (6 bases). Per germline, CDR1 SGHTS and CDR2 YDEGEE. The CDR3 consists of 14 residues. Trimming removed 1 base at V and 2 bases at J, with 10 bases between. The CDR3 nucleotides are TGTGCCAGCAGCTTGACCGCAGGGGCCTACGAGCAGTACTTC. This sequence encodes CASSLTAGAYEQYF.

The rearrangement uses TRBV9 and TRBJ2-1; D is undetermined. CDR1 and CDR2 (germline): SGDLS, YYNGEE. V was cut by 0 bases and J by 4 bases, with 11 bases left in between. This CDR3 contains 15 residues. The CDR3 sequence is CASSVGLETYNEQFF. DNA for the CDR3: TGTGCCAGCAGCGTAGGACTCGAAACTTACAATGAGCAGTTCTTC.

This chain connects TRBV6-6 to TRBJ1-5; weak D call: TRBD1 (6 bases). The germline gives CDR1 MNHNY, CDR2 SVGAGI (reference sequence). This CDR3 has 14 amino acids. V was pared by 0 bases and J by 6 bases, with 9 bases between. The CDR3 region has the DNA TGTGCCAGCAGTTACTCAGGGGGGGTTCAGCCCCAGCATTTT. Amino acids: CASSYSGGVQPQHF.